This T cell receptor (beta chain) was recorded in a study of shared clonotypes between healthy human individuals. For the study at large: Serving as donors were a couple of women and three men, whose ages spanned 18 to 49.

Germline loops: CDR1 SGHRS, CDR2 YFSETQ. Trimming left V 2 bases short and J 3 bases short, with 3 bases between. The CDR3 has 11 residues. A few counts support this clone. The sample holds other DNA sequences that translate to the same CDR3. The deep-level immunoSEQ assay was used. Sequencing was performed on unsorted PBMC DNA using ten immunoSEQ deep assay plates. In the original workflow: ImmunoSEQ junction-only sequences lacked quality scores, so their filtering differed. Method: immunoSEQ multiplex PCR; TCRdb's copy keeps in-frame clones and lacks some. For V, J and clone size, that table is used; D and trimming come from the DNA. The sample shows around 500,000 clones, approximately 80% of them seen only once.

Sequenced: PBMCs. The receptor's source is a woman aged 40 to 50 in good health. Some clones in this sample may be carry-over from other donors' samples. The chain uses TRBV5-1 and TRBJ2-7; D not certain. The CDR3 loop reads CASSFGYEQYF. CDR3 sequence (DNA): TGCGCCAGCAGCTTTGGCTACGAGCAGTACTTC.